This TCR beta chain stems from a study of shared clonotypes between healthy human individuals. Study as a whole: Every donor yielded three CD4 naive, three CD4 memory, two CD8 naive and one CD8 memory plate.

V was shortened by 7 bases and J by 1 base, with 16 bases between the two germline ends. In germline, CDR1 is SGHAT, CDR2 FQNNGV. The CDR3 loop spans 15 amino acids. Positively selected for CCR7, the CD45RO-negative cells used as naive CD8 cells excluded terminally differentiated effector memory CD45RA+ cells. It was across several immunoSEQ plates that each subset's genomic DNA was evenly split. The protocol was immunoSEQ multiplex PCR, while the TCRdb copy is restricted to in-frame clones and leaves out a portion. The repertoire consists of about 2 million clones, with approximately 94% occurring once and the leading ten covering around 1%.

The receptor's source is a man between 18 and 29 years old in good health. The specimen sequenced was naive CD8+ T cells sorted from blood. This chain links TRBV11-2 with TRBJ1-1, with a tentative D call TRBD1 (5 bases). CDR3: CASTPLVGGNTEAFF. CDR3 nucleotides: TGTGCCAGCACCCCCTTGGTCGGGGGGAACACTGAAGCTTTCTTT.